This T cell receptor (beta chain) came from a study of blood T cell repertoires in COVID-19. Across the whole study: Whether acute or convalescent, the COVID-19 samples came from the United States, Italy and Spain.

CDR1 and CDR2 from the germline V gene are GTSNPN and SVGIG (reference sequence). V lost 0 bases and J 0 bases, leaving 6 bases between the germline ends. CDR3 length: 14 residues. Authors' analysis steps: Quantification of nucleated cells was approximated via reference gene primer amplification. The assay was immunoSEQ multiplex PCR, and TCRdb's table has in-frame clones only and misses some. D and trimming come from the DNA, and the V and J calls and clone size come from that table. The sample has approximately 530,000 clones; roughly 89% are singletons. Seattle cases were enrolled at active infection and followed longitudinally. In this sample, this clone turned up once.

The rearrangement joins TRBV30 to TRBJ2-4; a weak D match, TRBD1 (5 bases). This clonotype was obtained from a woman aged 50 to 60 with COVID-19, enrolled during active disease. Material for sequencing was peripheral blood. CDR3 sequence: CAWSVREAKNIQYF. CDR3 sequence (DNA): TGTGCCTGGAGTGTCAGGGAAGCCAAAAACATTCAGTACTTC. Looking up the rest from reference TRBV30 and TRBJ2-4 gives the full variable domain: SQTIHQWPATLVQPVGSPLSLECTVEGTSNPNLYWYRQAAGRGLQLLFYSVGIGQISSEVPQNLSASRPQDRQFILSSKKLLLSDSGFYLCAWSVREAKNIQYFGAGTRLSVL.